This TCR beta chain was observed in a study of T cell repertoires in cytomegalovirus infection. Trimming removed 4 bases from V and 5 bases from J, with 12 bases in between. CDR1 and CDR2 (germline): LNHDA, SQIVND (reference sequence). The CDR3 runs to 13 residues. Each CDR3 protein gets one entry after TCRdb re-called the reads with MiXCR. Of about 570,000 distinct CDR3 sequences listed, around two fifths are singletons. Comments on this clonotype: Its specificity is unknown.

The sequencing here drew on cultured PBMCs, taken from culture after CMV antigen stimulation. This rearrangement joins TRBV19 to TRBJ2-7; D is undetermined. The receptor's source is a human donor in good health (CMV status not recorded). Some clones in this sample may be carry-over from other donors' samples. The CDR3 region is CASSSSDFDEQYF. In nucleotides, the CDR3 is TGTGCCAGTAGTAGTTCTGACTTTGACGAGCAGTACTTC.